These 19 T cell receptor beta chains originate from one sample sequenced in a study of relationships among human T cell subsets. TCR alpha and beta CDR3s were amplified from mRNA by semiquantitative ARM-PCR. ARM-PCR used tagged nested gene-specific primers, then communal superprimers for exponential amplification. A single record per CDR3 protein comes from TCRdb applying MiXCR to the multiplex PCR reads. The sample lists around 14,000 distinct CDR3 sequences, less than 70% occurring once. The source material was total T cells sorted from blood. The receptors stem from a man in his forties in good health.

The rearrangement uses TRBV28 and TRBJ1-5; 11 bases match TRBD1. The CDR3 spans 16 residues. Germline assignment: CDR1 MDHEN and CDR2 SYDVKM. V was pared by 5 bases and J by 3 bases, with 6 bases of the junction left unmatched. CDR3: CASSPRTGGDNQPQHF. The CDR3 DNA reads TGTGCCAGCAGTCCCCGGACAGGGGGCGACAATCAGCCCCAGCATTTT.

The table lists this clonotype with a count of one. The germline gene is not matched at one end of the junction; a read error may be the cause. The rearrangement links TRBV5-6 to TRBJ2-2; tentatively, D is TRBD2 (6 bases). The CDR3 is made up of 16 amino acids. CDR1 SGHDT and CDR2 YYEEEE come from the germline V gene. The DNA for the CDR3 is TGTGCCAGCAGTTTGGGGGAGGCCGCGAACACCGGGGAGCTGTTTTTT. Translated: CASSLGEAANTGELFF.

The rearrangement joins TRBV11-1 to TRBJ2-1, with TRBD1 matching 7 bases. The CDR3 contains 16 residues. Trimming at V came to 1 base and at J to 6 bases, leaving 9 bases not matched to a gene. Per germline, CDR1 SGHAT and CDR2 FQDESV (reference sequence). The CDR3: CASSLESQGYLNEQFF. The CDR3 nucleotides are TGTGCCAGCAGCTTAGAGTCACAGGGGTACCTCAATGAGCAGTTCTTC.

The J gene is TRBJ2-5, the V gene TRBV28; a weak D match, TRBD2 (7 bases). Germline CDR1 MDHEN, CDR2 SYDVKM. Trimming took 7 bases from V and 2 from J, leaving 14 bases between them. The CDR3 covers 14 residues. CDR3 coding DNA: TGTGCCAGCACTCCAAGGGGGGGGCAAGAGACCCAGTACTTC. Translating gives CASTPRGGQETQYF.

A few counts support this clonotype. The chain has TRBV12-3 or TRBV12-4 and TRBJ2-3; the D gene is possibly TRBD2 (7 bases). V was clipped by 4 bases and J by 4 bases, with 9 bases between them. This CDR3 is 13 amino acids long. The CDR3 coding sequence is TGTGCCAGCAGTTGGGGGGGGCCAGATACGCAGTATTTT. It yields the protein CASSWGGPDTQYF.

This clonotype has more than one count but fewer than ten. V and J are TRBV4-1 and TRBJ2-7, with a weak D call TRBD1 (6 bases). This CDR3 contains 14 residues. Trimming removed 1 base from V and 0 bases from J, with 7 bases in between. CDR1 is MGHRA and CDR2 is YSYEKL in the germline V gene. The CDR3 bases are TGCGCCAGCAGCCAAGGGACAGTCTCCTACGAGCAGTACTTC. Its translation is CASSQGTVSYEQYF.

The chain carries TRBV6-5 and TRBJ2-3, with 9 bases that match TRBD2. There are 18 residues in the CDR3. The trim removed 4 bases at V and 2 bases at J, leaving 13 bases unmatched. Germline lookup yields CDR1 MNHEY and CDR2 SVGAGI. CDR3 residues: CASSFREGLARDTDTQYF. DNA for the CDR3: TGTGCCAGCAGTTTCCGCGAGGGACTAGCAAGAGACACAGATACGCAGTATTTT.

The V call is TRBV28, the J call TRBJ2-5, with TRBD1 as a possible D gene (7 bases). The end of the DNA aligns better with TRBJ2-7, so the J call may be wrong. The V gene's germline CDR1 is MDHEN and CDR2 SYDVKM. CDR3 length: 15 residues. The CDR3 spells CASSSQGGNSYEQYF. CDR3 DNA: TGTGCCAGCAGTTCTCAGGGGGGAAACTCCTACGAGCAGTACTTC.

CDR3 protein: CASRQSRNSPLHF. DNA of the CDR3: TGTGCCAGCAGACAGTCCCGGAATTCACCCCTCCACTTT. This chain connects TRBV6-1 to TRBJ1-6, with unresolved D. The germline V gene encodes CDR1 MNHNS and CDR2 SASEGT. The CDR3 has 13 amino acids. Trimming cost V 6 bases and J 7 bases, with 10 bases left between them.

The rearrangement uses TRBV18 and TRBJ2-6; D unclear. CDR1 KGHSH and CDR2 LQKENI come from the germline V gene. This CDR3 has 16 residues. With 4 bases removed from V and 1 base from J, the gap between germline ends came to 11 bases. Written as DNA, the CDR3 is TGTGCCAGCTCACGCCTGGAAAATTCTGGGGCCAACGTCCTGACTTTC. It codes for CASSRLENSGANVLTF.

CDR3 loop: CASSLRRGLGDTQYF. The CDR3 coding sequence is TGTGCCAGCAGCTTACGCAGGGGGCTTGGAGATACGCAGTATTTT. V and J are TRBV11-2 and TRBJ2-3; 8 bases are a match to TRBD1. Germline trimming cut 2 bases from V and 5 bases from J; bases unmatched to any gene: 6. This CDR3 has 15 amino acids. CDR1 and CDR2 (germline): SGHAT, FQNNGV.

The chain employs TRBV12-3 or TRBV12-4 and TRBJ2-3, with unresolved D. The V end was cut by 2 bases, the J end by 0 bases, with 0 bases between. The CDR3 sequence is 12 residues long. CDR3 sequence: CASSLSTDTQYF. In DNA form, the CDR3 reads TGTGCCAGCAGTTTAAGCACAGATACGCAGTATTTT.

The chain couples TRBV29-1 to TRBJ2-5; weak D call: TRBD1 (5 bases). CDR1 is SQVTM and CDR2 is ANQGSEA in the germline V gene. The CDR3 is made up of 11 amino acids. V lost 6 bases and J 3 bases, leaving 8 bases between the germline ends. The CDR3 sequence is CSVAGKETQYF. DNA of the CDR3: TGCAGCGTCGCAGGGAAAGAGACCCAGTACTTC.

The CDR3 region has the DNA TGTGCCAGCAAACCCGGGACTAGCGGCTCCTACGAGCAGTACTTC. Encoded protein: CASKPGTSGSYEQYF. This sequence joins TRBV6-6 and TRBJ2-7, with 11 positions matching TRBD2. V lost 7 bases and J lost 0; bases outside the gene matches: 5. Germline V gene lookup returns CDR1 MNHNY and CDR2 SVGAGI (reference sequence). CDR3 length equals 15 residues.

This chain uses TRBV10-3 with TRBJ1-2; weak D call: TRBD1 (5 bases). The V end was cut by 6 bases, the J end by 9 bases, with 11 bases between. There are 11 residues in the CDR3. In germline, CDR1 is ENHRY, CDR2 SYGVKD. This CDR3 is CAIRGDLSYTF. Written as DNA, the CDR3 is TGTGCCATCAGGGGGGACCTGAGCTACACCTTC.

This clonotype was seen more than once but under ten times. J is TRBJ1-1 and V is TRBV11-1; D is unclear. Germline CDR1 reads SGHAT; CDR2 reads FQDESV (reference sequence). Trimming cost V 2 bases and J 11 bases, with 12 bases left between them. CDR3 length equals 12 residues. The CDR3 bases are TGTGCCAGCAGCTTACGCACCACGGGGGCTTTCTTT. It translates to CASSLRTTGAFF. Using reference TRBV11-1 and TRBJ1-1 for the parts outside the CDR3, the full variable domain is EAEVAQSPRYKITEKSQAVAFWCDPISGHATLYWYRQILGQGPELLVQFQDESVVDDSQLPKDRFSAERLKGVDSTLKIQPAELGDSAMYLCASSLRTTGAFFGQGTRLTVV.

This chain links TRBV29-1 with TRBJ2-1, with D unclear. This CDR3 region has 13 residues. V lost 4 bases, J lost 0 bases, and 7 bases lay in between. Per germline, CDR1 SQVTM and CDR2 ANQGSEA. CDR3 in DNA: TGCAGCGTTGGACGGAGCTCCTACAATGAGCAGTTCTTC. Amino acid sequence: CSVGRSSYNEQFF.

This clonotype has more than one count but fewer than ten. The genes are TRBV11-2 and TRBJ2-5; D possibly corresponds to TRBD1 (6 bases). CDR3 length equals 14 residues. CDR1 SGHAT and CDR2 FQNNGV come from the germline V gene. V lost 5 bases and J 4 bases, leaving 14 bases between the germline ends. The CDR3 region is CASSPPGERETQYF. CDR3 nucleotide sequence: TGTGCCAGCAGCCCACCAGGGGAACGAGAGACCCAGTACTTC. Variable domain in full (rest from reference TRBV11-2 and TRBJ2-5): EAGVAQSPRYKIIEKRQSVAFWCNPISGHATLYWYQQILGQGPKLLIQFQNNGVVDDSQLPKDRFSAERLKGVDSTLKIQPAKLEDSAVYLCASSPPGERETQYFGPGTRLLVL.

V gene TRBV10-2 combines with J gene TRBJ1-2, with D unresolved. CDR3 length equals 13 residues. CDR1 and CDR2 from the germline V gene are WSHSY and SAAADI. Trimming pared 4 bases from V and 3 bases from J, leaving 9 bases between. CDR3 residues: CASSGSQDYGYTF. Written as DNA, the CDR3 is TGCGCCAGCAGTGGGTCGCAGGACTATGGCTACACCTTC.